Below, 32 T cell receptor beta chains from the same sample are listed, as sequenced in a study of cytomegalovirus exposure and HLA in healthy donors. PCR used 60 Vbeta primers and 13 Jbeta primers. TCRdb keeps only in-frame clones here, not all; method: immunoSEQ multiplex PCR. The table lists about 160,000 clones, 75% to 90% of them singletons. Sequenced sample: PBMCs. Receptor source: a woman younger than 35 in good health and CMV-seronegative.

The chain employs TRBV2 and TRBJ2-1, with a tentative D call TRBD2 (7 bases). This CDR3 spans 15 amino acids. Germline V CDR1 and CDR2: SNHLY, FYNNEI. The V end was cut by 6 bases, the J end by 3 bases, with 15 bases between. The CDR3 spells CASRPEGGIYNEQFF. In DNA, the CDR3 is TGTGCCAGCAGACCCGAGGGGGGGATCTACAATGAGCAGTTCTTC.

This clone was observed a handful of times. The rearrangement uses TRBV11-2 and TRBJ2-3; D uncertain. CDR3 length equals 16 residues. Trimming removed 3 bases at V and 3 bases at J, with 16 bases between. CDR1 is SGHAT and CDR2 is FQNNGV in the germline V gene. In DNA form, the CDR3 reads TGTGCCAGCAGCTTCGGTGTGCGGCTGGAGACAGATACGCAGTATTTT. It codes for CASSFGVRLETDTQYF.

The CDR3 spells CASSQDRETEAFF. The DNA for the CDR3 is TGTGCCAGCTCACAGGACAGGGAAACTGAAGCTTTCTTT. The gene calls are TRBV18 and TRBJ1-1; 8 bases map to TRBD1. This CDR3 spans 13 amino acids. Germline V lookup: CDR1 KGHSH, CDR2 LQKENI. With 4 bases clipped from V and 5 bases from J, the junction kept 3 bases outside the gene matches.

As concerns this clone: At one of its ends the junction is not consistent with the germline gene, which may arise from a read error. This chain joins TRBV7-9 and TRBJ1-4; no clear D gene. CDR3 length equals 13 residues. CDR1 and CDR2 (germline): SEHNR, FQNEAQ (reference sequence). The CDR3 protein is CSSSFGSNEKLFF. DNA for the CDR3: TGTTCCAGCAGCTTCGGTTCTAATGAAAAACTGTTTTTT.

The chain has TRBV6-4 and TRBJ2-3, with D maybe TRBD2 (6 bases). The germline V gene encodes CDR1 MRHNA and CDR2 SNTAGT. Trimming removed 4 bases from V and 1 base from J, with 12 bases in between. The CDR3 is 15 amino acids. The CDR3 loop is CASSVYGGRTDTQYF. CDR3 nucleotide sequence: TGTGCCAGCAGTGTGTACGGGGGTCGCACAGATACGCAGTATTTT.

This chain links TRBV7-9 with TRBJ2-3, with 9 positions matching TRBD2. After removal of 5 bases from V and 5 bases from J, the junction contained 8 bases not matched to a gene. The CDR3 has 15 amino acids. Germline values: CDR1 SEHNR, CDR2 FQNEAQ (reference sequence). The CDR3 sequence: CASSPGGGAGDTQYF. CDR3 DNA: TGTGCCAGCAGCCCAGGCGGGGGGGCCGGAGATACGCAGTATTTT.

This chain connects TRBV5-1 to TRBJ2-7, with 11 positions matching TRBD2. This CDR3 is 17 amino acids long. The V gene's germline CDR1 is SGHRS and CDR2 YFSETQ. J gave up 6 bases and V 5 bases, and 16 bases lay outside the gene matches. The CDR3 here is CASRTSAIAGGSGEQYF. CDR3 DNA: TGCGCCAGCAGAACGAGCGCTATAGCGGGGGGGTCTGGCGAGCAGTACTTC.

The CDR3 here is CASSRDRGPGNTIYF. CDR3 coding DNA: TGCGCCAGCAGCAGGGACAGGGGGCCTGGAAACACCATATATTTT. This sequence joins TRBV5-1 and TRBJ1-3; 12 nucleotides align to TRBD1. This CDR3 contains 15 residues. V lost 4 bases, J lost 2 bases, and 1 base stayed unmatched. CDR1 and CDR2 from the germline V gene are SGHRS and YFSETQ.

This clone has more than one count but fewer than ten. The chain joins TRBV9 to TRBJ2-4, with 12 bases lining up with TRBD2. Germline CDR1 reads SGDLS; CDR2 reads YYNGEE. Trimming cost V 0 bases and J 3 bases; bases outside gene matches: 10. The CDR3 loop spans 19 amino acids. The CDR3 sequence: CASSVGASGGALGKNIQYF. The CDR3 region has the DNA TGTGCCAGCAGCGTAGGGGCTAGCGGGGGGGCTTTGGGCAAAAACATTCAGTACTTC.

The chain uses TRBV1 and TRBJ2-2; the table calls TRBD2, which could not be checked here. TRBV1 is given as a pseudogene. CDR3 length: 21 amino acids. CDR3 coding DNA: TGCACCAGCAGCCACCCCGGCGGGACTAGCGGGGGAAGGAGAAACACCGGGGAGCTGTTTTTT. Encoded protein: CTSSHPGGTSGGRRNTGELFF.

This clone appeared a single time. The J gene is TRBJ2-1, the V gene TRBV9; TRBD2 matches at 9 bases. Germline V CDR1 and CDR2: SGDLS, YYNGEE. J gave up 7 bases and V 2 bases, and 7 bases lay outside the gene matches. This CDR3 contains 15 residues. Here the CDR3 reads CASSVQGGGANEQFF. The DNA of the CDR3 is TGTGCCAGCAGCGTCCAAGGCGGGGGGGCAAATGAGCAGTTCTTC.

The chain combines TRBV18 with TRBJ1-4; 7 bases match TRBD1. The CDR3 is 16 amino acids. Germline-derived CDR1 and CDR2 are KGHSH and LQKENI. V dropped 1 base and J dropped 3; count of bases not matched to a gene: 5. CDR3 protein: CASSPRGGVANEKLFF. The CDR3 DNA reads TGTGCCAGCTCACCACGAGGGGGCGTAGCTAATGAAAAACTGTTTTTT.

The rearrangement uses TRBV5-1 and TRBJ1-4; 7 bases line up with TRBD1. The CDR3 consists of 15 residues. V trimming: 2 bases; J trimming: 11 bases; junction bases outside the gene matches: 12. In germline, CDR1 is SGHRS, CDR2 YFSETQ. The CDR3 region is CASSFVRDRASKLFF. CDR3 DNA: TGCGCCAGCAGCTTTGTAAGGGACAGAGCTTCCAAACTGTTTTTT.

V gene TRBV28 combines with J gene TRBJ2-5, with 8 bases identical to TRBD1. The CDR3 is made up of 18 amino acids. After removal of 2 bases from V and 1 base from J, the junction contained 12 bases not matched to a gene. Germline CDR1 and CDR2: MDHEN and SYDVKM. CDR3 in DNA: TGTGCCAGCAGTTTAATATCAGGGGGCGGTTTCGGCCAAGAGACCCAGTACTTC. It codes for CASSLISGGGFGQETQYF.

V is TRBV4-1 and J is TRBJ1-5, with D possibly being TRBD1 (6 bases). The V end was cut by 0 bases, the J end by 7 bases, with 13 bases between. The CDR3 is 15 residues long. Germline CDR1 reads MGHRA; CDR2 reads YSYEKL. In nucleotides, the CDR3 is TGCGCCAGCAGCCAAGATATGGCAGGGGACCAGCCCCAGCATTTT. Its protein product is CASSQDMAGDQPQHF.

The V and J genes are TRBV5-1 and TRBJ1-2; D unclear. The CDR3 totals 15 residues. The germline V gene encodes CDR1 SGHRS and CDR2 YFSETQ. V lost 5 bases and J lost 4, with 18 bases in between. The CDR3 loop is CASRLGQVGPYGYTF. DNA for the CDR3: TGCGCCAGCAGACTAGGTCAGGTCGGACCCTATGGCTACACCTTC.

The chain has TRBV2 and TRBJ1-5; 10 nucleotides match TRBD1. The trim removed 3 bases at V and 0 bases at J, leaving 11 bases unmatched. The CDR3 has 19 amino acids. CDR1 and CDR2 (germline): SNHLY, FYNNEI. CDR3 sequence reads: CASSDTSGQGLLSNQPQHF. The CDR3 region has the DNA TGTGCCAGCAGTGATACTTCGGGACAGGGGCTCCTTAGCAATCAGCCCCAGCATTTT.

Notes on this clone: Germline is not matched at one junction end, which may reflect a read error. This chain uses TRBV10-3 with TRBJ2-1, with 7 nucleotides matching TRBD1. The germline V gene encodes CDR1 ENHRY and CDR2 SYGVKD. The CDR3 spans 14 residues. The CDR3 DNA follows: TGTGCCATCAGTGTGTGGACAGGCTACAATAAGCAGTTCTTC. It encodes CAISVWTGYNKQFF.

This clone was counted between two and nine times. The rearrangement joins TRBV10-3 to TRBJ2-7; no definite D call. The CDR3 has 13 amino acids. The V gene lost 0 bases and the J gene lost 1 base, with 4 bases spanning the gap. Germline CDR1 is ENHRY and CDR2 is SYGVKD. The CDR3 loop is CAISESRSYEQYF. CDR3 sequence (DNA): TGTGCCATCAGTGAGTCTCGGTCCTACGAGCAGTACTTC.

The chain has TRBV5-1 and TRBJ1-1; no firm D call. Looked up from germline, CDR1 is SGHRS and CDR2 is YFSETQ. V was trimmed by 4 bases and J by 4 bases, leaving 11 bases between them. The CDR3 runs to 13 residues. The CDR3 region is CASSISGSTEAFF. Here the CDR3 DNA reads TGCGCCAGCAGCATCTCGGGGAGCACTGAAGCTTTCTTT.

The V and J genes are TRBV11-3 and TRBJ2-1; TRBD1 matches 9 bases. Germline V CDR1 and CDR2: SGHNT, YENEEA. Trimming at V came to 1 base and at J to 7 bases, leaving 5 bases not matched to a gene. The CDR3 runs 15 residues. The CDR3: CASSLVGTGRNEQFF. The CDR3 nucleotides read TGTGCCAGCAGCTTAGTGGGGACAGGGCGAAATGAGCAGTTCTTC.

V gene TRBV6-1 combines with J gene TRBJ1-2, with D tentatively TRBD1 (5 bases). Trimming removed 8 bases at V and 2 bases at J, with 18 bases between. The germline CDR1 and CDR2 sequences are MNHNS and SASEGT. This CDR3 is built from 15 residues. The CDR3 DNA reads TGTGCCAGCGAGAGGACACAACAAGTGAACTATGGCTACACCTTC. It yields the protein CASERTQQVNYGYTF.

The chain carries TRBV19 and TRBJ2-3, with D uncertain. From germline, CDR1 is LNHDA and CDR2 SQIVND (reference sequence). The ends were cut back, 3 bases at V and 1 base at J, with 11 bases in the middle. This CDR3 region has 15 residues. DNA of the CDR3: TGTGCCAGTAGTATGCCGGGTTCTGGCACAGATACGCAGTATTTT. It specifies CASSMPGSGTDTQYF. Full variable domain (rest looked up from reference TRBV19 and TRBJ2-3): DGGITQSPKYLFRKEGQNVTLSCEQNLNHDAMYWYRQDPGQGLRLIYYSQIVNDFQKGDIAEGYSVSREKKESFPLTVTSAQKNPTAFYLCASSMPGSGTDTQYFGPGTRLTVL.

The chain links TRBV2 to TRBJ1-5; TRBD1 might be the D (5 bases). Between the trimmed V and J ends, which lost 1 base and 4 bases, there was a span of 11 bases. Per the germline V gene, CDR1 is SNHLY and CDR2 is FYNNEI. The CDR3 has 15 residues. The CDR3 region is CASSEGITGNQPQHF. The CDR3 DNA follows: TGTGCCAGCAGTGAAGGTATTACAGGTAATCAGCCCCAGCATTTT.

The V and J genes are TRBV5-5 and TRBJ1-1; TRBD1 matches at 8 bases. The CDR3 length is 13 residues. CDR1 and CDR2 (germline): SGHKS, YYEKEE (reference sequence). After removal of 4 bases from V and 6 bases from J, the junction contained 5 bases not matched to a gene. In DNA, the CDR3 is TGTGCCAGCAGCAGGACAGGGATTCCTGAAGCTTTCTTT. This sequence encodes CASSRTGIPEAFF.

The CDR3 sequence is CASSLYTNTEAFF. CDR3 nucleotide sequence: TGTGCCAGCAGCTTATACACGAACACTGAAGCTTTCTTT. The chain has TRBV7-9 and TRBJ1-1, with D unclear. Germline loops: CDR1 SEHNR, CDR2 FQNEAQ (reference sequence). The CDR3 is 13 residues long. The V gene lost 2 bases and the J gene lost 1 base, with 5 bases spanning the gap.

This clone was seen a few times. The V call is TRBV7-2, the J call TRBJ1-1, with TRBD1 matching 7 bases. From germline, CDR1 is SGHTA and CDR2 FQGNSA. V dropped 5 bases and J dropped 10; count of bases not matched to a gene: 7. The CDR3 extends over 12 amino acids. CDR3 sequence reads: CASSRQGWGAFF. The CDR3 region has the DNA TGTGCCAGCAGCAGACAGGGTTGGGGAGCTTTCTTT.

The chain couples TRBV18 to TRBJ2-7; no definite D call. Germline V gene lookup returns CDR1 KGHSH and CDR2 LQKENI. Trimming took 3 bases from V and 0 from J, leaving 9 bases between them. This CDR3 comprises 14 residues. CDR3 DNA sequence: TGTGCCAGCTCACCTGGCAGGAACTCCTACGAGCAGTACTTC. Translated, it gives CASSPGRNSYEQYF.

J is TRBJ2-3 and V is TRBV18; 10 positions agree with TRBD1. The J segment lost 4 bases and the V segment lost 3 bases, leaving 4 bases of the junction unmatched. The CDR3 loop spans 15 amino acids. From germline, CDR1 is KGHSH and CDR2 LQKENI. The CDR3 nucleotides read TGTGCCAGCTCACCTGGACAGGGGGGCGCAGATACGCAGTATTTT. Translation: CASSPGQGGADTQYF.

This clone was found a few times. This chain joins TRBV14 and TRBJ1-3, with unresolved D. Trimming removed 1 base from V and 2 bases from J, with 9 bases in between. Germline values: CDR1 SGHDN, CDR2 FVKESK. This CDR3 contains 15 residues. The CDR3, as DNA: TGTGCCAGCAGCCAAGTTGGCACAGCTGGAAACACCATATATTTT. Translating gives CASSQVGTAGNTIYF.

This clone came up a few times. The chain has TRBV6-1 and TRBJ1-1, with D maybe TRBD1 (6 bases). The ends were cut back, 2 bases at V and 10 bases at J, with 14 bases in the middle. Germline V gives CDR1 MNHNS, CDR2 SASEGT. The CDR3 has 13 amino acids. CDR3 sequence reads: CASSETGGLGAFF. CDR3 in DNA: TGTGCCAGCAGTGAAACGGGGGGCCTCGGAGCTTTCTTT.

A few counts support this clone. The V and J genes are TRBV11-3 and TRBJ1-4; D is unclear. V was cut by 5 bases and J by 0 bases, with 4 bases left in between. The CDR3 consists of 13 residues. Germline V gene sequence: CDR1 SGHNT, CDR2 YENEEA. The CDR3, as DNA: TGTGCCAGCAGCACAGCAACTAATGAAAAACTGTTTTTT. It yields the protein CASSTATNEKLFF.